Listed here are 14 T cell receptor beta chains from one sample, sequenced in a study of naive and memory T cell subsets (dated by TCRdb to 2016 to 2017). Findings and caveats that apply to the study as a whole: A few larger clonotypes were found in naive repertoires, especially CD8, and these larger clonotypes were possibly memory cells re-expressing CD45RA.

The library was made by UMI-ligation and nested PCR. Instrument on record: Illumina MiSeq. To cover both TRBC1 and TRBC2, the beta constant-region primer consisted of an equimolar mix of two oligonucleotides. The ligated cDNA went through four rounds of PCR with nested alpha and beta constant-region primers together with the SP2 primer. Using fastp trimming at Q25 and MiXCR clonotype assembly, TCRdb reanalyzed the public sequencing data and kept in-frame beta chains. When rows share a CDR3 protein, they turn into one entry using the most common DNA and genes. Present in this sample are 150,000 or so distinct CDR3 sequences, over 20% of which were seen just once. The ten largest make up 0.085% to 0.11% of the sample. Their target antigens are unknown. Sequenced input: naive CD4+ T cells from blood. The sample's cell subset or site label, decoded: naive T cells, CD45RA high CD27+. These receptor sequences come from a human donor in good health.

The chain carries TRBV28 and TRBJ2-5; the D gene could be TRBD1 or TRBD2 (5 bases each). Germline values: CDR1 MDHEN, CDR2 SYDVKM. This CDR3 contains 12 residues. V lost 6 bases and J lost 4, with 9 bases in between. CDR3 in amino acids: CASRLGGETQYF. CDR3 DNA sequence: TGTGCCAGCAGACTTGGGGGAGAGACCCAGTACTTC.

This clonotype was seen more than once but under ten times. The genes are TRBV6-2 or TRBV6-3 and TRBJ2-7; TRBD2 matches at 11 bases. Germline V gene lookup returns CDR1 MNHEY and CDR2 SVGEGT. The CDR3 has 16 residues. J lost 6 bases, V lost 2 bases, and 9 bases had no gene match. DNA of the CDR3: TGTGCCAGCAGTTACGGAACTAGCGGGAGTTTGGTCGAGCAGTACTTC. Amino acids: CASSYGTSGSLVEQYF.

V usage is TRBV7-2 and J usage is TRBJ2-5; D is unclear. Germline CDR1 reads SGHTA; CDR2 reads FQGNSA. V was trimmed by 2 bases and J by 1 base, leaving 5 bases between them. This CDR3 is built from 13 residues. The CDR3 DNA is TGTGCCAGCAGCTTATTGGCCCAAGAGACCCAGTACTTC. It is translated as CASSLLAQETQYF.

V usage is TRBV5-5 and J usage is TRBJ1-2; TRBD1 agrees at 9 bases. The CDR3 loop spans 17 amino acids. The germline V gene encodes CDR1 SGHKS and CDR2 YYEKEE (reference sequence). J was trimmed by 2 bases and V by 2 bases; bases with no gene match: 10. Written as DNA, the CDR3 is TGTGCCAGCAGCTTTCAGACAGGGGGGCTCGTCAACTATGGCTACACCTTC. Its translation: CASSFQTGGLVNYGYTF.

The chain has TRBV10-2 and TRBJ2-2; TRBD2 matches at 12 bases. V was clipped by 7 bases and J by 5 bases; unmatched bases: 5. The V gene's germline CDR1 is WSHSY and CDR2 SAAADI. The CDR3 length is 15 residues. In DNA, the CDR3 is TGCGCCAGCACCTTACTAGCGGGAGGAACCGGGGAGCTGTTTTTT. It encodes CASTLLAGGTGELFF.

This chain joins TRBV2 and TRBJ1-2; no clear D. Germline CDR1 is SNHLY and CDR2 is FYNNEI. The CDR3 loop spans 12 amino acids. V was clipped by 1 base and J by 6 bases, with 6 bases between them. Here the CDR3 reads CASSEGSHGYTF. The CDR3 region has the DNA TGTGCCAGCAGTGAAGGTTCGCATGGCTACACCTTC.

This clonotype was recorded at least ten times. CDR3 in amino acids: CASRVGHRPTTNYGYTF. CDR3 coding DNA: TGTGCCAGCAGAGTTGGACACCGACCCACTACTAACTATGGCTACACCTTC. The V and J genes are TRBV2 and TRBJ1-2, with a tentative D call TRBD1 (5 bases). The ends were cut back, 6 bases at V and 0 bases at J, with 20 bases in the middle. The CDR3 sequence is 17 residues long. Germline V lookup: CDR1 SNHLY, CDR2 FYNNEI.

The rearrangement joins TRBV10-3 to TRBJ1-1; no firm D call. The CDR3 is 15 amino acids. Germline lookup yields CDR1 ENHRY and CDR2 SYGVKD. Trimming pared 3 bases from V and 6 bases from J, leaving 17 bases between. The CDR3 loop reads CAISDTPASEAEAFF. CDR3 in DNA: TGTGCCATCAGTGATACTCCGGCCTCGGAAGCTGAAGCTTTCTTT.

The chain joins TRBV18 to TRBJ2-1; 8 bases line up with TRBD2. CDR3 length: 16 amino acids. CDR1 KGHSH and CDR2 LQKENI come from the germline V gene. Trimming removed 0 bases from V and 6 bases from J; junction bases left unmatched: 7. The CDR3 region has the DNA TGTGCCAGCTCACCACCGAACGGGAGGGGGGGCAATGAGCAGTTCTTC. This translates into CASSPPNGRGGNEQFF.

The chain carries TRBV12-3 or TRBV12-4 and TRBJ1-1, with no clear D. Between the trimmed V and J ends, which lost 8 bases and 3 bases, there was a span of 16 bases. The CDR3 runs to 14 residues. CDR3 nucleotide sequence: TGTGCCAGCCTCCGAGAAGGGCGGTACACTGAAGCTTTCTTT. This codes for CASLREGRYTEAFF.

The chain employs TRBV28 and TRBJ2-1; D unclear. V was trimmed by 6 bases and J by 5 bases, leaving 17 bases between them. The length of the CDR3 is 15 residues. Germline CDR1 is MDHEN and CDR2 is SYDVKM. For the CDR3, the DNA is TGTGCCAGCAGATTAGACGGCGCAGGACACAATGAGCAGTTCTTC. Translating it yields CASRLDGAGHNEQFF.

The rearrangement links TRBV6-6 to TRBJ2-1; TRBD2 matches 8 bases. The V gene's germline CDR1 is MNHNY and CDR2 SVGAGI (reference sequence). With 8 bases clipped from V and 2 bases from J, the junction kept 14 bases outside the gene matches. This CDR3 is 17 amino acids long. CDR3 in amino acids: CASSPAGVQSPYNEQFF. CDR3 nucleotides: TGTGCCAGCTCCCCAGCGGGAGTTCAGTCCCCCTACAATGAGCAGTTCTTC.

The chain uses TRBV28 and TRBJ2-7; 13 bases are a match to TRBD2. CDR1 is MDHEN, CDR2 SYDVKM, per germline. The V segment lost 2 bases and the J segment 5 bases; nucleotides outside the gene matches: 6. The CDR3 runs 16 residues. Here the CDR3 reads CASSLGGLAGIDEQYF. The CDR3 bases are TGTGCCAGCAGTTTAGGGGGACTAGCGGGAATCGACGAGCAGTACTTC.

A word on this clonotype: A much larger clone is a single base away; this may be a read error. The chain recombines TRBV3-1 with TRBJ2-5; 10 bases are shared with TRBD2. The CDR3 extends over 17 amino acids. Per germline, CDR1 LGHDT and CDR2 YNNKEL (reference sequence). The CDR3 loop reads CVSSQDGLAGASETQYF. DNA of the CDR3: TGTGTCAGCAGCCAAGATGGGCTAGCGGGAGCGTCAGAGACCCAGTACTTC.